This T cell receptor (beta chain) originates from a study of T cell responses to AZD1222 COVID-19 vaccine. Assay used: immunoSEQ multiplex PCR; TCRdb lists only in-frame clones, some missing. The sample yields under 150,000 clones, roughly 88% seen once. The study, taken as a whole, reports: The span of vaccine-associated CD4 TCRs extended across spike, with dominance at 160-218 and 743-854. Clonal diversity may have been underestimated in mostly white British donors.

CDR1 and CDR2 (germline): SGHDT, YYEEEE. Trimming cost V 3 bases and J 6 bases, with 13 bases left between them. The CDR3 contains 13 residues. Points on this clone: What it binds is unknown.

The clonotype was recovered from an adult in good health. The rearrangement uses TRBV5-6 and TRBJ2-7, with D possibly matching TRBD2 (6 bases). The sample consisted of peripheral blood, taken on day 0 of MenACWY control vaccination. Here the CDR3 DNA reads TGTGCCAGCAGCTGGGCGGGATATGGCGAGCAGTACTTC. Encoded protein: CASSWAGYGEQYF.